This T cell receptor beta chain comes out of a study of cytomegalovirus exposure and HLA in healthy donors (TCRdb year 2017). Looking at the study overall: According to a later analysis, one platform produced both the 100 to 150 validation repertoires and the roughly 640 repertoires of the first cohort. The aim of the study was to test whether cataloging public T cell receptors could identify signatures of past pathogen exposure. In addition to the first cohort of 650 to 800 subjects, a separate validation cohort of approximately 130 different subjects was used. To predict cytomegalovirus infection status, the study brought together high-throughput TCR immunosequencing, statistical association of individual TCRs with disease status, and machine learning.

Receptor amplification or capture employed the immunoSEQ multiplex PCR assay. Concerning the study's data processing: To diagnose cytomegalovirus status from the catalog of TCR beta chain sequences, a statistical classification framework was built. Held by TCRdb, this immuneACCESS table contains in-frame sequences only and omits some clones. Under half of the omission traces to an unresolved V gene where checked; the cause of the rest is unknown. That table gives V, J and clone size, and the DNA gave D and trimming. For this sample the table gives 250,000 to 400,000 clones, of which roughly 90% were detected only once. About 0.96% of the sample goes to the ten largest clones. Broad study findings and their caveats: In the study, 164 TCR beta chains were listed as associated with cytomegalovirus. A later analysis found that TCRs clustered in the first cohort also tended to co-occur in the 95 to 150 validation repertoires, with approximately 94% of cluster scores above 0. Most TCR sequences were seen in very few donors, while some public TCRs were found in many individuals. In both the original and validation cohorts, the classifier was reported to diagnose cytomegalovirus status with high specificity and sensitivity. According to the authors, the approach could potentially be generalized to other disease states and immunological phenotypes. In vitro tests confirmed that a few of the cytomegalovirus-associated TCR beta chains recognize cytomegalovirus antigens. A later analysis lacked HLA typing for the validation cohort, so it scored co-occurrence in that cohort across all 130 or so repertoires.

About this clone: Its antigen has not been determined. Base quality data are lacking; no much larger clone is found one base away.

Donors formed part of the validation cohort, which comprised 95 to 150 subjects and was distinct from the first cohort of several hundred subjects. CDR1 and CDR2 are read off the germline V gene (reference sequence) as MNHNY and SVGAGI. Trimming takes 6 bases from V and 2 bases from J, and the germline ends sit 10 bases apart. The CDR3 starts with the cysteine, ends with the phenylalanine, and has 13 residues. CDR3 DNA only is kept here, 39 bases in frame from base 1. The sequence derives from a man between 25 and 39 years old in good health and CMV-seronegative. Sequenced input: PBMCs. The rearranged chain carries TRBV6-6 and TRBJ1-2; perhaps TRBD1 is the D gene, with 6 bases matching. The nucleotide sequence reads TGTGCCAGCAGGGACAGTGGAAACTATGGCTACACCTTC. The encoded protein is CASRDSGNYGYTF.